This TCR beta chain was retrieved from a study of human T cells and chemical hapten exposure. CDR3 length equals 16 residues. Germline loops: CDR1 SGHAT, CDR2 FQNNGV. V was pared by 4 bases and J by 9 bases, with 7 bases of the junction left unmatched. In this sample, this clonotype turned up a few times. Time point specified: pre-sensitization, week 0. The treatment denotes: therapeutic diphenylcyclopropenone sensitization with weekly scalp DPC. The library gave individual cDNA molecules unique molecular identifiers. Source study methods: Samples ranged from roughly 23,224 to 700,000 TCRs, with a median of roughly 93,000. Each CDR3 protein is one row after TCRdb ran MiXCR on the RACE reads. These V and J calls are TCRdb output, not the study's own analysis. The table has about 180,000 distinct CDR3 sequences, approximately 31% seen once; the top ten hold approximately 3%.

The rearrangement joins TRBV11-2 to TRBJ2-1, with 15 bases that match TRBD2. The clonotype was recovered from a woman in her 30s with alopecia areata. Some clones in this sample may be carry-over from other donors' samples. Material: whole blood, obtained in connection with sensitization to the hapten diphenylcyclopropenone (DPC). CDR3 residues: CASSSGLAGGNLEQFF. CDR3 coding DNA: TGTGCCAGCAGCTCGGGACTAGCGGGGGGTAATCTTGAGCAGTTCTTC. Full variable domain (rest looked up from reference TRBV11-2 and TRBJ2-1): EAGVAQSPRYKIIEKRQSVAFWCNPISGHATLYWYQQILGQGPKLLIQFQNNGVVDDSQLPKDRFSAERLKGVDSTLKIQPAKLEDSAVYLCASSSGLAGGNLEQFFGPGTRLTVL.